A single sample is the source of the 26 T cell receptor beta chains below, sequenced in a study of cytomegalovirus exposure and HLA in healthy donors. Data came from immunoSEQ multiplex PCR; TCRdb stores just in-frame clones and leaves some out. The table has about 140,000 clones, just under 85% seen once. The sample consisted of PBMCs. The receptors stem from a man younger than 45 in good health and CMV-seropositive.

This clone appeared once. The V gene is TRBV7-9, the J gene TRBJ2-1, with 11 bases lining up with TRBD2. CDR3 length: 13 amino acids. CDR1 is SEHNR, CDR2 FQNEAQ, per germline (reference sequence). With 7 bases clipped from V and 8 bases from J, the junction kept 4 bases outside the gene matches. The DNA for the CDR3 is TGTGCCAGCATTACTAGCGGGAGCCATGAGCAGTTCTTC. It codes for CASITSGSHEQFF.

V and J are TRBV7-3 and TRBJ2-7; TRBD1 matches at 12 bases. Germline V lookup: CDR1 SGHTA, CDR2 FQGTGA. The CDR3 covers 15 residues. With 2 bases clipped from V and 6 bases from J, the junction kept 5 bases outside the gene matches. DNA for the CDR3: TGTGCCAGCAGCTTAGAGGGACAGGGGGCGGGCGAGCAGTACTTC. It is translated as CASSLEGQGAGEQYF.

The chain has TRBV4-2 and TRBJ2-7, with TRBD2 matching 8 bases. With V trimmed by 0 bases and J by 5 bases, 6 bases remained unmatched. CDR1 is LGHNA and CDR2 is YNFKEQ in the germline V gene. The CDR3 has 15 amino acids. DNA of the CDR3: TGTGCCAGCAGCCAAGATCTAGGCGGGAGGAACGAGCAGTACTTC. As protein: CASSQDLGGRNEQYF.

The chain combines TRBV7-6 with TRBJ2-7; 7 nucleotides align to TRBD2. The CDR3 is 13 amino acids. Germline assignment: CDR1 SGHVS and CDR2 FNYEAQ. V dropped 5 bases and J dropped 6; count of bases not matched to a gene: 7. CDR3 loop: CASSPLWGGEQYF. DNA for the CDR3: TGTGCCAGCAGCCCTCTTTGGGGGGGCGAGCAGTACTTC.

V and J are TRBV5-4 and TRBJ2-2, with 11 bases fitting TRBD2. This CDR3 is 18 amino acids long. CDR1 is SGHNT, CDR2 YYREEE, per germline (reference sequence). The ends lost 4 bases at V and 2 bases at J; junction bases unmatched: 10. CDR3 nucleotides: TGTGCCAGCAGCCCAAGGGGTAGCGGGAGGGCCAACACCGGGGAGCTGTTTTTT. Translation gives CASSPRGSGRANTGELFF.

This chain uses TRBV5-1 with TRBJ1-2; perhaps TRBD1 as D (5 bases). The CDR3 loop spans 13 amino acids. Germline V CDR1 and CDR2: SGHRS, YFSETQ. Trimming took 2 bases from V and 5 from J, leaving 10 bases between them. The CDR3 nucleotides are TGCGCCAGCAGCTTACGGCAGGGATATGGCTACACCTTC. Amino acid sequence: CASSLRQGYGYTF. Filled out from reference TRBV5-1 and TRBJ1-2, the complete variable domain reads KAGVTQTPRYLIKTRGQQVTLSCSPISGHRSVSWYQQTPGQGLQFLFEYFSETQRNKGNFPGRFSGRQFSNSRSEMNVSTLELGDSALYLCASSLRQGYGYTFGSGTRLTVV.

This chain links TRBV10-3 with TRBJ2-6; 9 bases agree with TRBD1. The J segment lost 1 base and the V segment lost 2 bases, leaving 3 bases of the junction unmatched. The germline gives CDR1 ENHRY, CDR2 SYGVKD. CDR3 size: 17 residues. Here the CDR3 reads CAISEDRGSSGANVLTF. DNA of the CDR3: TGTGCCATCAGTGAGGACAGGGGGTCGTCTGGGGCCAACGTCCTGACTTTC.

This clone was detected once. This chain links TRBV6-5 with TRBJ2-1; 7 bases agree with TRBD1. CDR1 and CDR2 from the germline V gene are MNHEY and SVGAGI. The CDR3 consists of 15 residues. With 4 bases clipped from V and 4 bases from J, the junction kept 7 bases outside the gene matches. CDR3 bases: TGTGCCAGCAGTTCCACAGGGGCGCGGTACAATGAGCAGTTCTTC. This encodes CASSSTGARYNEQFF.

This sequence joins TRBV7-9 and TRBJ1-1; possible D gene TRBD1, 5 bases. The germline V gene encodes CDR1 SEHNR and CDR2 FQNEAQ (reference sequence). This CDR3 comprises 15 residues. Trimming cost V 6 bases and J 7 bases, with 21 bases left between them. The CDR3 sequence: CASSSSWAGGVEAFF. The CDR3 DNA reads TGTGCCAGCAGTTCATCTTGGGCCGGGGGAGTTGAAGCTTTCTTT.

J is TRBJ1-2 and V is TRBV7-2; 8 bases map to TRBD1. Losses at the gene ends were 5 bases for V and 4 bases for J; bases not matched to a gene: 9. Germline assignment: CDR1 SGHTA and CDR2 FQGNSA. The CDR3 sequence is 15 residues long. The CDR3 region is CASSPQTGEPYGYTF. The CDR3 DNA follows: TGTGCCAGCAGCCCACAGACAGGGGAGCCCTATGGCTACACCTTC.

The rearrangement links TRBV5-6 to TRBJ2-3, with 9 bases that match TRBD2. Per the germline V gene, CDR1 is SGHDT and CDR2 is YYEEEE. The CDR3 is 16 amino acids. With 3 bases clipped from V and 12 bases from J, the junction kept 17 bases outside the gene matches. The CDR3 bases are TGTGCCAGCAGCTGGGGGCCTCCGGCGGCTAGCGGGGCCCAGTATTTT. Protein sequence: CASSWGPPAASGAQYF.

The chain couples TRBV5-1 to TRBJ1-1; D gene ambiguous. V shed 0 bases and J shed 4 bases, with 7 bases lying between them. Germline CDR1 is SGHRS and CDR2 is YFSETQ. The CDR3 covers 13 residues. CDR3 DNA: TGCGCCAGCAGCTTGGGACATGGCACTGAAGCTTTCTTT. Protein: CASSLGHGTEAFF. Drawing the rest from reference TRBV5-1 and TRBJ1-1, the complete variable domain is KAGVTQTPRYLIKTRGQQVTLSCSPISGHRSVSWYQQTPGQGLQFLFEYFSETQRNKGNFPGRFSGRQFSNSRSEMNVSTLELGDSALYLCASSLGHGTEAFFGQGTRLTVV.

The chain has TRBV14 and TRBJ2-6; maybe TRBD1 (6 bases). This CDR3 has 15 residues. Trimming cost V 4 bases and J 2 bases, with 9 bases left between them. The germline gives CDR1 SGHDN, CDR2 FVKESK. The CDR3 coding sequence is TGTGCCAGCAGCCGCCAGGGGACTGGGGCCAACGTCCTGACTTTC. This sequence encodes CASSRQGTGANVLTF.

V usage is TRBV2 and J usage is TRBJ2-3; D unclear. The CDR3 sequence is 15 residues long. V was trimmed by 3 bases and J by 1 base, leaving 11 bases between them. Germline CDR1 is SNHLY and CDR2 is FYNNEI. DNA of the CDR3: TGTGCCAGCAGTGATCGAGGTTACCGCACAGATACGCAGTATTTT. This sequence encodes CASSDRGYRTDTQYF.

The V call is TRBV10-1, the J call TRBJ2-7, with D unresolved. Trimming left V 4 bases short and J 2 bases short, with 9 bases between. Germline V lookup: CDR1 WNHNN, CDR2 SYGVQD (reference sequence). CDR3 length: 13 residues. The CDR3 is CASSGEVTYEQYF. CDR3 sequence (DNA): TGCGCCAGCAGTGGCGAAGTAACCTACGAGCAGTACTTC.

With regard to this clone: A much larger clone differs from this one at a single base, so this may be a read error. V is TRBV7-3 and J is TRBJ1-1, with D possibly matching TRBD1 (5 bases). From germline, CDR1 is SGHTA and CDR2 FQGTGA. This CDR3 is built from 12 residues. The germline V and J ends were trimmed by 5 bases and 1 base, with 5 bases remaining between them. The CDR3 protein is CASSTGNTEAFF. The CDR3 bases are TGTGCCAGCAGCACAGGGAACACTGAAGCTTTCTTT.

The rearrangement joins TRBV12-5 to TRBJ2-7, with TRBD1 identical over 8 bases. There are 15 residues in the CDR3. Germline trimming cut 7 bases from V and 0 bases from J; bases unmatched to any gene: 8. From germline, CDR1 is LGHNT and CDR2 FRNRAP. The CDR3 DNA sequence: TGTGCTAGTGCCCCACAGGGGGGAAGCTCCTACGAGCAGTACTTC. Its protein product is CASAPQGGSSYEQYF.

This sequence joins TRBV10-3 and TRBJ1-3; unclear D gene. Looked up from germline, CDR1 is ENHRY and CDR2 is SYGVKD. The V gene lost 7 bases and the J gene lost 2 bases, with 15 bases spanning the gap. There are 15 residues in the CDR3. Here the CDR3 DNA reads TGTGCCATCACCTCCACCGGTCTCGCTGGAAACACCATATATTTT. Protein product: CAITSTGLAGNTIYF.

This chain links TRBV7-6 with TRBJ2-7, with 15 bases lining up with TRBD2. Germline V lookup: CDR1 SGHVS, CDR2 FNYEAQ. V shed 5 bases and J 1 base; nucleotides not matched to a gene: 6. This CDR3 is 17 amino acids long. The CDR3 DNA reads as TGTGCCAGCAGCAACCCGGGACTAGCGGGGGGATCCTACGAGCAGTACTTC. It encodes CASSNPGLAGGSYEQYF. The full variable domain, completed using reference TRBV7-6 and TRBJ2-7, is GAGVSQSPRYKVTKRGQDVALRCDPISGHVSLYWYRQALGQGPEFLTYFNYEAQQDKSGLPNDRFSAERPEGSISTLTIQRTEQRDSAMYRCASSNPGLAGGSYEQYFGPGTRLTVT.

The gene calls are TRBV6-5 and TRBJ2-2, with D possibly TRBD1 on 6 matching bases. V was clipped by 0 bases and J by 6 bases, with 14 bases between them. Germline V gene data show CDR1 as MNHEY and CDR2 as SVGAGI. The CDR3 contains 16 residues. CDR3 amino acids: CASSYSGQWGPGELFF. The DNA of the CDR3 is TGTGCCAGCAGTTACTCGGGGCAGTGGGGGCCCGGGGAGCTGTTTTTT.

This chain joins TRBV6-1 and TRBJ2-5; a weak D match, TRBD1 (5 bases). Trimming shortened V by 6 bases and J by 2 bases, and 16 bases separated the two germline ends. Germline V gene data show CDR1 as MNHNS and CDR2 as SASEGT. The CDR3 consists of 15 residues. In DNA, the CDR3 is TGTGCCAGCAGGAAAGGCAGGGATTCACAAGAGACCCAGTACTTC. It is translated as CASRKGRDSQETQYF.

The chain has TRBV5-5 and TRBJ2-7; D call uncertain. The CDR3 has 11 residues. Germline lookup yields CDR1 SGHKS and CDR2 YYEKEE (reference sequence). V lost 5 bases and J 2 bases, leaving 5 bases between the germline ends. CDR3 coding DNA: TGTGCCAGCAGTAGCCCCTACGAGCAGTACTTC. Translated, it gives CASSSPYEQYF.

This clone was seen a handful of times. This chain uses TRBV4-1 with TRBJ2-1, with D possibly being TRBD2 (6 bases). V lost 4 bases to trimming and J lost 10 bases, with 26 bases between them. The CDR3 contains 17 residues. Germline V gives CDR1 MGHRA, CDR2 YSYEKL. This CDR3 reads CASSRTGGMGTWSEQFF. In DNA form, the CDR3 reads TGCGCCAGCAGCCGCACCGGCGGGATGGGGACTTGGTCCGAGCAGTTCTTC.

The chain carries TRBV11-2 and TRBJ2-2; 9 bases map to TRBD2. This CDR3 is 14 amino acids long. The V and J ends lost 3 bases and 6 bases, in that order; junction bases with no gene match: 2. Germline assignment: CDR1 SGHAT and CDR2 FQNNGV. In DNA form, the CDR3 reads TGTGCCAGCAGCTTTTCTAGCGGGGCCGGGGAGCTGTTTTTT. This sequence encodes CASSFSSGAGELFF. The variable domain in full, completed from reference TRBV11-2 and TRBJ2-2, reads EAGVAQSPRYKIIEKRQSVAFWCNPISGHATLYWYQQILGQGPKLLIQFQNNGVVDDSQLPKDRFSAERLKGVDSTLKIQPAKLEDSAVYLCASSFSSGAGELFFGEGSRLTVL.

This clone has just one count. The V gene is TRBV7-8, the J gene TRBJ2-5; D remains unclear. The CDR3 sequence is 14 residues long. V shed 3 bases and J shed 2 bases, with 10 bases lying between them. Germline values: CDR1 SGHVS, CDR2 FQNEAQ. Here the CDR3 DNA reads TGTGCCAGCAGCTTGGAGTGGCAACAAGAGACCCAGTACTTC. Amino acid sequence: CASSLEWQQETQYF.

This chain uses TRBV19 with TRBJ1-1, with D uncertain. Germline V CDR1 and CDR2: LNHDA, SQIVND (reference sequence). The germline V and J ends were trimmed by 5 bases and 6 bases, with 19 bases remaining between them. CDR3 length equals 15 residues. As DNA, the CDR3 is TGTGCCAGTAGTGACTTTGGAGGTCCGCGGGCTGAAGCTTTCTTT. This gives the protein CASSDFGGPRAEAFF.